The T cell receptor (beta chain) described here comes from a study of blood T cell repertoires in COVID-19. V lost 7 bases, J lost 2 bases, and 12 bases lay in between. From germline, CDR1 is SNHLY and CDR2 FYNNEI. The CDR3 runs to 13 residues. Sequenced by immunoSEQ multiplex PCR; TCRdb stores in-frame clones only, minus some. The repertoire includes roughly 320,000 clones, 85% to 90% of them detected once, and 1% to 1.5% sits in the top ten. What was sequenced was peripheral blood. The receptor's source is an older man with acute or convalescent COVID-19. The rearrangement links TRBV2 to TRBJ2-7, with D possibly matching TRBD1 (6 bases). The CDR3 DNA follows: TGTGCCAGCATTCCAGGGACAACCTACGAGCAGTACTTC. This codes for CASIPGTTYEQYF.